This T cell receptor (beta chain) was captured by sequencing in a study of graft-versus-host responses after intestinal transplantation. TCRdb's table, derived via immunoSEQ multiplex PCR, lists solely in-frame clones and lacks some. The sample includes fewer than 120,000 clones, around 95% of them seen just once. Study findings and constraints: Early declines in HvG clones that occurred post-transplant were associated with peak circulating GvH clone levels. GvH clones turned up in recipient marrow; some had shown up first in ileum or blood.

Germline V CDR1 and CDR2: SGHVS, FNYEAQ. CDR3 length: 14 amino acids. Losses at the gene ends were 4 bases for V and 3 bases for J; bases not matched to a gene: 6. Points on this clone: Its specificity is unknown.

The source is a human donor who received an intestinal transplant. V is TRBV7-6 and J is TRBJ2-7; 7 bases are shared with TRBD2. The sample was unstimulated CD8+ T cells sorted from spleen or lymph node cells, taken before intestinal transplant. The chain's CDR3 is CASSSAGNDYEQYF. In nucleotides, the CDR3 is TGTGCCAGCAGCTCAGCGGGAAACGACTACGAGCAGTACTTC. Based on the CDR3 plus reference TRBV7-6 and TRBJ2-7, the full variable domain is GAGVSQSPRYKVTKRGQDVALRCDPISGHVSLYWYRQALGQGPEFLTYFNYEAQQDKSGLPNDRFSAERPEGSISTLTIQRTEQRDSAMYRCASSSAGNDYEQYFGPGTRLTVT.